The 3 T cell receptor beta chains below all came from one sample that was sequenced in a study of response to subunit inactivated influenza vaccine. Each CDR3 protein gets one entry after TCRdb re-called the RT-PCR reads with MiXCR. The sample comprises some 540,000 distinct CDR3 sequences, roughly a quarter of which are singletons, and around 2.8% rests with the top ten. This same sample was also taken into another study, of T cells expressing NK-cell markers. That study reports: 5'RACE template switching with UMIs generated TCR beta cDNA.

The sequences come from CD4+ T cells sorted from PBMCs, collected 11 to 12 days after vaccination. These receptors all stem from a man between 50 and 59 years old who received an inactivated influenza vaccine.

This clonotype was seen at least ten times. The chain uses TRBV24-1 and TRBJ2-1; 7 bases fit TRBD1. This CDR3 has 18 residues. V lost 0 bases and J lost 6; bases outside the gene matches: 13. Germline lookup yields CDR1 KGHDR and CDR2 SFDVKD. The DNA of the CDR3 is TGTGCCACCAGTGATTTGCAAGGAGGCAAACAGGGGATCAATGAGCAGTTCTTC. Its translation: CATSDLQGGKQGINEQFF.

The rearrangement joins TRBV11-2 to TRBJ1-6; TRBD1 aligns across 9 bases. V gave up 5 bases and J gave up 4 bases; unmatched junction bases: 9. Per germline, CDR1 SGHAT and CDR2 FQNNGV. The CDR3 contains 17 residues. The CDR3 here is CASSPLPGQGYNSPLHF. In nucleotides, the CDR3 is TGTGCCAGCAGCCCGCTCCCGGGACAGGGTTATAATTCACCCCTCCACTTT.

The V and J genes are TRBV20-1 and TRBJ2-5; D gene uncertain. The CDR3 is 14 residues long. V was pared by 6 bases and J by 5 bases, with 19 bases between. The germline gives CDR1 DFQATT, CDR2 SNEGSKA (reference sequence). CDR3 amino acids: CSAPPAVSGETQYF. CDR3 sequence (DNA): TGCAGTGCCCCCCCGGCGGTGTCCGGGGAGACCCAGTACTTC.